Reported below is one T cell receptor (beta chain). The sample originates from a study of Ad26.COV2.S vaccination and SARS-CoV-2 variants. Per germline, CDR1 MNHNS and CDR2 SASEGT. Trimming shortened V by 0 bases and J by 5 bases, and 10 bases separated the two germline ends. CDR3 length: 14 residues. The assay was immunoSEQ multiplex PCR, and TCRdb's table has in-frame clones only and misses some. The sample holds around 400,000 clones, roughly 90% seen once. The treatment here: roughly 19 received Ad26.COV2.S at low or high dose, single or two shots; 5 received placebo; per-sample allocation not given. Day 63 following the first vaccine or placebo injection was when the samples were taken.

The TCR comes from a person between 18 and 65 years old who received the Ad26.COV2.S COVID-19 vaccine or a placebo. The sequenced sample was peripheral blood, obtained in a trial of Ad26.COV2.S vaccine versus placebo. The chain links TRBV6-1 to TRBJ1-2; D uncertain. CDR3 sequence reads: CASSEAAGGYGYTF. The CDR3 nucleotides are TGTGCCAGCAGTGAAGCGGCAGGAGGGTATGGCTACACCTTC.